The clone carrying this T cell receptor (beta chain) has just one count. The source of the sample is a study of blood T cell repertoires in COVID-19. Turning to the study itself: The origin of the acute and convalescent COVID-19 samples was the United States, Italy and Spain. PBMCs, B-cell-depleted T cells, or T cells were the source of the cDNA or gDNA that made up the material.

Per the original methods: Amplifying reference gene primers gave estimates of nucleated cell counts. TCRdb's table, derived via immunoSEQ multiplex PCR, lists solely in-frame clones and lacks some. Clone size and V and J calls were adopted from that table, with D and trimming inferred from the DNA. Of approximately 71,000 clones in the sample, 65% to 80% were seen once. The receptor was derived from a man in his sixties with active or convalescent COVID-19. The sequenced sample consisted of peripheral blood.

CDR3 coding DNA: TGTGCCAGCAGCTTAATGGGTAGCGGGGGATCGGATGAGCAGTTCTTC. Protein: CASSLMGSGGSDEQFF. V is TRBV7-3 and J is TRBJ2-1; TRBD2 matches 9 bases. Trimming took 1 base from V and 8 from J; bases not matched to a gene: 9. Germline V gene data show CDR1 as SGHTA and CDR2 as FQGTGA. CDR3 length: 16 amino acids.